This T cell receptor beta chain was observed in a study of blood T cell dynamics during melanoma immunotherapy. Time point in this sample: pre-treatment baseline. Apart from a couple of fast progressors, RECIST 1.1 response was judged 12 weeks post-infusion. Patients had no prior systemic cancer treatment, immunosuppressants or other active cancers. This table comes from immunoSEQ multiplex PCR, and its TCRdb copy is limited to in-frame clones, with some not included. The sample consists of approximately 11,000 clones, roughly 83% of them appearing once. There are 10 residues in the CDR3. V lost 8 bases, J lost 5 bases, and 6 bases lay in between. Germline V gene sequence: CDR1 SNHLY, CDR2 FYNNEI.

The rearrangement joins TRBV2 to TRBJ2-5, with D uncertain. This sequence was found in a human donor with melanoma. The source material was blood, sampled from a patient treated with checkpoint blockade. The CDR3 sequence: CASGVETQYF. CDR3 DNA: TGTGCCAGCGGAGTGGAGACCCAGTACTTC.